This T cell receptor beta chain was captured in a study of shared clonotypes between healthy human individuals. Sequencing was at deep level. Libraries were prepared by immunoSEQ multiplex PCR; TCRdb keeps only in-frame clonotypes and omits some of them. The sample holds roughly 700,000 clones, approximately 74% seen once. As for this clone: Its matching antigen is unknown.

Study findings and constraints: Despite large depth, rarefaction showed incomplete sorted-subset sequencing. The generation probabilities recorded for non-shared clonotypes fell below those of clonotypes shared by all four donors. Since donors were few, the genetic and exposure-history diversity represented was limited.

V was pared by 3 bases and J by 6 bases, with 16 bases between. The CDR3 runs to 14 residues. Germline CDR1 SGHRS, CDR2 YFSETQ. The sequence derives from a woman aged 30 to 39 in good health. Material: memory CD4+ T cells sorted from blood. Subset of the sample: CD45RA-negative fraction. The chain is built from TRBV5-1 and TRBJ2-7; tentative D call: TRBD1 (8 bases). CDR3 loop: CASSSDREGIEQYF. DNA of the CDR3: TGCGCCAGCAGCTCGGACAGGGAGGGAATCGAGCAGTACTTC.